This T cell receptor beta chain was identified in a study of blood T cell repertoires in COVID-19. As for the study in general: PBMCs, B-cell-depleted T cells, or T cells provided the cDNA or gDNA that made up the material.

Per the study methods: It was from reference gene primer amplification that nucleated cell counts were estimated. Some clones are missing from TCRdb's copy, which holds only in-frame ones; the method was immunoSEQ multiplex PCR. From that table come the V and J calls and clone size; the DNA was used to work out D and trimming. The data show about 300,000 clones, about nine tenths seen once. CDR3 length: 14 amino acids. Looked up from germline, CDR1 is MNHEY and CDR2 is SVGAGI. The ends were cut back, 4 bases at V and 5 bases at J, with 9 bases in the middle. The chain employs TRBV6-5 and TRBJ1-6; D possibly corresponds to TRBD1 (6 bases). The origin of this receptor is a woman aged 50 to 65 who had been exposed to COVID-19. Sequencing was done on a sample of PBMCs or T cells enriched from blood (not recorded which). The CDR3: CASSSRQDNSPLHF. The CDR3 DNA is TGTGCCAGCAGTTCCCGACAGGATAATTCACCCCTCCACTTT.